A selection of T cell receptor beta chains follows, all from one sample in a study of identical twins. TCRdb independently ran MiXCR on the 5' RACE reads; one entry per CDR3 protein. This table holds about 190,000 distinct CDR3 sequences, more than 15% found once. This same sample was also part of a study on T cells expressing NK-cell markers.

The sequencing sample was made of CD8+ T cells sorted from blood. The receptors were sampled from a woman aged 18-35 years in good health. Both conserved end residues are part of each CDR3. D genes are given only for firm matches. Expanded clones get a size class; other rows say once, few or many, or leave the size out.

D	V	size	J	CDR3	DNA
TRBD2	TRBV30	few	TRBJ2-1	CAWSATSGIYNEQFF	TGTGCCTGGAGTGCGACTAGCGGGATCTACAATGAGCAGTTCTTC
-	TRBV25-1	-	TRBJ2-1	CASEYYNEQFF	TGTGCCAGCGAGTACTACAATGAGCAGTTCTTC
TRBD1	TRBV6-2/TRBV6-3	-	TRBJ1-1	CASRSDRGEVTEAFF	TGTGCCAGCAGAAGCGACAGGGGGGAGGTCACTGAAGCTTTCTTT
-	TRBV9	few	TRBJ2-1	CASSGVYNEQFF	TGTGCCAGCAGCGGCGTCTACAATGAGCAGTTCTTC
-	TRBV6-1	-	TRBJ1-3	CASYRVNTIYF	TGTGCCAGTTACAGGGTTAACACCATATATTTT
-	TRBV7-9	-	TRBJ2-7	CASSSDWDYEQYF	TGTGCCAGCAGCTCCGACTGGGACTACGAGCAGTACTTC
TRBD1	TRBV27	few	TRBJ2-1	CASSFRTGSASYNEQFF	TGTGCCAGCAGTTTTCGGACAGGGAGCGCTTCATACAATGAGCAGTTCTTC
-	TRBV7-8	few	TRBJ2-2	CASSLDRGAGELFF	TGTGCCAGCAGCCTTGATAGAGGGGCCGGGGAGCTGTTTTTT
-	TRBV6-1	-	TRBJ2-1	CASRPDGPYNEQFF	TGTGCCAGCAGACCCGACGGCCCCTACAATGAGCAGTTCTTC
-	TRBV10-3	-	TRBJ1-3	CAISEGTPRSSGNTIYF	TGTGCCATCAGCGAGGGGACCCCCAGGTCGTCTGGAAACACCATATATTTT
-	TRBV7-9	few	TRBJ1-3	CASSLEGGAGNTIYF	TGTGCCAGCAGCTTAGAAGGGGGTGCTGGAAACACCATATATTTT
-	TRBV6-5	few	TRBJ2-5	CASSYPPSNQETQYF	TGTGCCAGCAGTTACCCACCCAGCAACCAAGAGACCCAGTACTTC
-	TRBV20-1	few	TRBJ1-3	CSATTGNTIYF	TGCAGTGCGACGACTGGAAACACCATATATTTT
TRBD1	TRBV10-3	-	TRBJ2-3	CAIRTTTGESADTQYF	TGTGCCATCAGGACCACGACAGGGGAATCGGCAGATACGCAGTATTTT
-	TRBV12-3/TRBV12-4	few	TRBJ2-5	CASTLGPQVSETQYF	TGTGCCAGCACTCTAGGCCCTCAGGTGTCAGAGACCCAGTACTTC
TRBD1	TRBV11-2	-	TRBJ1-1	CASSSGTGDLGTEAFF	TGTGCCAGCAGCTCCGGGACAGGGGACCTCGGCACTGAAGCTTTCTTT
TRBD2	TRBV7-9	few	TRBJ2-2	CASSSGTSWTGELFF	TGTGCCAGCAGCAGCGGGACTAGCTGGACCGGGGAGCTGTTTTTT
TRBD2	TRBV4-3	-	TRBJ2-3	CASSQDASGSSPDTQYF	TGCGCCAGCAGCCAAGACGCTAGCGGGAGCTCCCCAGATACGCAGTATTTT
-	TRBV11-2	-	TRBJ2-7	CASSLSSGPIYEQYF	TGTGCCAGCAGCTTGTCCTCGGGACCAATCTACGAGCAGTACTTC
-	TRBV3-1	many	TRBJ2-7	CASSQNTKYEQYF	TGTGCCAGCAGCCAGAACACAAAATACGAGCAGTACTTC
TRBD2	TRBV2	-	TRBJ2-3	CASSHGLVMGDDTQYF	TGTGCCAGCAGCCACGGACTAGTCATGGGGGACGATACGCAGTATTTT
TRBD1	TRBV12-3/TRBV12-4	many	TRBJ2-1	CASSHFGQGPVSLF	TGTGCCAGCAGTCACTTCGGACAGGGCCCAGTTTCTCTCTTC
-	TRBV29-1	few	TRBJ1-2	CSVVQGIGYGYTF	TGCAGCGTTGTACAGGGTATAGGGTATGGCTACACCTTC
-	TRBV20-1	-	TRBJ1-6	CSASDRFNNSPLHF	TGCAGTGCTAGTGACAGGTTTAATAATTCACCCCTCCACTTT
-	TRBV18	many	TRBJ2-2	CASSRDPRMTGELFF	TGTGCCAGCTCACGGGACCCTCGGATGACCGGGGAGCTGTTTTTT
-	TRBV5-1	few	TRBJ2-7	CASSLDLGDEQYF	TGCGCCAGCAGCCTGGACCTGGGCGACGAGCAGTACTTC
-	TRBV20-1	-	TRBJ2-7	CSAVPGANEQYF	TGCAGTGCCGTCCCAGGGGCCAACGAGCAGTACTTC
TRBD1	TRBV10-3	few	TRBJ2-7	CAISEFDRGISYEQYF	TGTGCCATCAGTGAGTTCGACAGGGGGATCTCCTACGAGCAGTACTTC
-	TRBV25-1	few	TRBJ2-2	CASSEQAYFSSTGELFF	TGTGCCAGCAGTGAACAGGCGTATTTCTCGAGCACCGGGGAGCTGTTTTTT
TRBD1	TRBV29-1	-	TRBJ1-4	CSVVRGINEKLFF	TGCAGCGTGGTCAGGGGGATTAATGAAAAACTGTTTTTT
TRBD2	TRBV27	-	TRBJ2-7	CASGYSGRGYEQYF	TGTGCCAGCGGCTACAGCGGGAGAGGTTACGAGCAGTACTTC
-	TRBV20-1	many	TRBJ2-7	CSALDRDKSYEQYF	TGCAGTGCTCTCGACCGGGACAAATCCTACGAGCAGTACTTC
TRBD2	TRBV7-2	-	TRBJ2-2	CASSLIAGITGELFF	TGTGCCAGCAGCTTAATAGCGGGGATCACCGGGGAGCTGTTTTTT
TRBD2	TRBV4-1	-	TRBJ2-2	CASSQGGLAGVDTGELFF	TGCGCCAGCAGCCAAGGGGGACTAGCGGGGGTCGACACCGGGGAGCTGTTTTTT
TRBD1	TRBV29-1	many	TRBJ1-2	CSVEDREGYTF	TGCAGCGTAGAAGACAGGGAAGGCTACACCTTC
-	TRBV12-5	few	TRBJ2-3	CASGLPGEGDTQYF	TGTGCTAGTGGTTTGCCAGGGGAAGGAGATACGCAGTATTTT
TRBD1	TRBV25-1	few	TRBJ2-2	CASSDRGDWNTGELFF	TGTGCCAGCAGCGACAGGGGGGACTGGAACACCGGGGAGCTGTTTTTT
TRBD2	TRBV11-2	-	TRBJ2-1	CASSHDPGGPLNEQFF	TGTGCCAGCAGCCACGATCCGGGAGGGCCTCTCAATGAGCAGTTCTTC
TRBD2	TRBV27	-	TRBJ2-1	CASSFRTPTSGGAMNEQFF	TGTGCCAGCAGTTTCCGAACTCCGACTAGCGGGGGGGCCATGAATGAGCAGTTCTTC
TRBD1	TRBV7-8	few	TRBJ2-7	CASSSSTGGARYEQYF	TGTGCCAGCAGCTCCTCAACAGGGGGCGCGCGCTACGAGCAGTACTTC
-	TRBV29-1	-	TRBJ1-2	CSVDGTPGVNYGYTF	TGCAGCGTTGACGGGACGCCGGGAGTTAACTATGGCTACACCTTC
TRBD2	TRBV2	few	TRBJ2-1	CASSDTSGEQFF	TGTGCCAGCAGTGATACTAGCGGTGAGCAGTTCTTC
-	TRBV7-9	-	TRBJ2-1	CASSAEGSYNEQFF	TGTGCCAGCAGCGCTGAAGGATCCTACAATGAGCAGTTCTTC
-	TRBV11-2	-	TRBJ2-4	CASSSDLENIQYF	TGTGCCAGCAGCTCAGACCTAGAAAACATTCAGTACTTC
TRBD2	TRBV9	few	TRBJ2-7	CASSGKGLADEQYF	TGTGCCAGCAGCGGTAAAGGACTAGCGGACGAGCAGTACTTC
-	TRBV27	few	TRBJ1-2	CASSLGGAWGYTF	TGTGCCAGCAGTTTAGGAGGGGCATGGGGCTACACCTTC
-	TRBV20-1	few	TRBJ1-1	CSARGTTGWYTEAFF	TGCAGTGCTAGAGGGACGACGGGGTGGTACACTGAAGCTTTCTTT
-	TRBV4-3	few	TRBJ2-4	CASSQDVYTAKNIQYF	TGCGCCAGCAGCCAAGATGTTTACACAGCCAAAAACATTCAGTACTTC
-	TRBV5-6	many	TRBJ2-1	CASSWQYNEQFF	TGTGCCAGCAGCTGGCAGTACAATGAGCAGTTCTTC
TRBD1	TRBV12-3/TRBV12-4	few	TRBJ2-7	CASSLRGQGYEQYF	TGTGCCAGCAGTTTACGTGGACAGGGTTACGAGCAGTACTTC
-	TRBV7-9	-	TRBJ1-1	CASSLQGREAFF	TGTGCCAGCAGCTTACAGGGGAGAGAAGCTTTCTTT